The rows below give T cell receptor beta chains drawn from one sample of a study of T cells after yellow fever vaccination. TCRdb re-called the 5' RACE reads with MiXCR, one entry per CDR3 protein. Among about 330,000 distinct CDR3 sequences listed, roughly 7.5% were seen once. The specimen was PBMCs, collected around 45 days after the first yellow fever vaccination. These receptors all stem from a man aged 18 to 30 who received the YFV17D yellow fever vaccine. The CDR3 runs from the conserved cysteine through the conserved F or W. D genes are given only for firm matches. Some rows have no size entry. The others give once, few or many, or a class for an expanded clone.

abundance | j_gene | d_gene | len | v_gene | CDR3aa | CDR3nt
many | TRBJ1-3 | NA | 12 | TRBV28 | CASSLRGNTIYF | TGTGCCAGCAGTTTGCGGGGAAACACCATATATTTT
NA | TRBJ2-2 | NA | 16 | TRBV5-1 | CASSRSGGQNTGELFF | TGCGCCAGCAGCCGGTCCGGGGGGCAGAACACCGGGGAGCTGTTTTTT
few | TRBJ1-6 | TRBD1 | 14 | TRBV25-1 | CASSEGQPLSPLHF | TGTGCCAGCAGTGAGGGACAGCCCCTATCACCCCTCCACTTT
few | TRBJ1-1 | NA | 14 | TRBV5-1 | CASSTFSGNTEAFF | TGCGCCAGCAGCACCTTCTCGGGGAACACTGAAGCTTTCTTT
NA | TRBJ1-1 | NA | 15 | TRBV20-1 | CSAEAIDSMNTEAFF | TGCAGTGCTGAAGCTATTGATAGCATGAACACTGAAGCTTTCTTT
few | TRBJ1-4 | TRBD1 | 15 | TRBV5-1 | CASSDQGADNEKLFF | TGCGCCAGCAGCGACCAGGGGGCAGATAATGAAAAACTGTTTTTT
few | TRBJ2-1 | NA | 14 | TRBV20-1 | CSARGKGSYNEQFF | TGCAGTGCTAGAGGCAAGGGGTCCTACAATGAGCAGTTCTTC
few | TRBJ2-7 | NA | 17 | TRBV6-5 | CASSYGRFGGRHYEQYF | TGTGCCAGCAGTTACGGGCGGTTTGGGGGGCGACACTACGAGCAGTACTTC
few | TRBJ1-2 | NA | 16 | TRBV7-9 | CASSLNSWNQGEGYTF | TGTGCCAGCAGCTTAAACTCTTGGAATCAGGGCGAGGGCTACACCTTC
NA | TRBJ2-1 | NA | 16 | TRBV5-1 | CASSILAESSYNEQFF | TGCGCCAGCAGCATACTAGCAGAAAGCTCCTACAATGAGCAGTTCTTC